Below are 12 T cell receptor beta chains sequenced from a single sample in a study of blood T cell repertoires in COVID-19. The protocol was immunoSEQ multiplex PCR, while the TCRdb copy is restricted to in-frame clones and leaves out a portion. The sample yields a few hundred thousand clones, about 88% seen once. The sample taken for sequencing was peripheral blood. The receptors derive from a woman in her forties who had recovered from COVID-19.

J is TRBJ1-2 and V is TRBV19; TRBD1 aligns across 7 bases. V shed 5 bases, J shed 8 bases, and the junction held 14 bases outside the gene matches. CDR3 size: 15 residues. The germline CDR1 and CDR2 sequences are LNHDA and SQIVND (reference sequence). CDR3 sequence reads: CASSAPAGQMEGYTF. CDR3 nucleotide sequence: TGTGCCAGTAGTGCCCCGGCGGGACAGATGGAAGGCTACACCTTC.

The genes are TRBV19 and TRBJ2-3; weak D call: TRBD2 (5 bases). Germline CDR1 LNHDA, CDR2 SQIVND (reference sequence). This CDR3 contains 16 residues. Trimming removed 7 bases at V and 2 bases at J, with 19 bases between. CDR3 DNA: TGTGCCAGTACCCCTGGACCACAGCGGCCCACAGATACGCAGTATTTT. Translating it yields CASTPGPQRPTDTQYF.

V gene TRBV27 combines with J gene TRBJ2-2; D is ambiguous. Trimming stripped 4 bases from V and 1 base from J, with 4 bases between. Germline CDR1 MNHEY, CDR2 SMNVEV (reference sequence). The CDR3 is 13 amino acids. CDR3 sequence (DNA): TGTGCCAGCAGTTCATGGAACACCGGGGAGCTGTTTTTT. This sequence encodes CASSSWNTGELFF.

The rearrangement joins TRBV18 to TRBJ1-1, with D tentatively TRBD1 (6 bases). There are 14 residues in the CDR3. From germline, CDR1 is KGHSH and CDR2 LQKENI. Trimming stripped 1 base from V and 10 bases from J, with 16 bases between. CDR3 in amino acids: CASSPQGGRTGAFF. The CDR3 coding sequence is TGTGCCAGCTCACCACAAGGGGGACGCACCGGAGCTTTCTTT.

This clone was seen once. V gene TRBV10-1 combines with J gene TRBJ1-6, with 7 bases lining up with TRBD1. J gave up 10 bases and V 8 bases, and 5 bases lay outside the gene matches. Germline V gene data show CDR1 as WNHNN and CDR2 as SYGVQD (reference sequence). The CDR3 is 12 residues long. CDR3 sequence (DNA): TGCGCCAGCGGGACAGTTGGATCACCCCTCCACTTT. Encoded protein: CASGTVGSPLHF.

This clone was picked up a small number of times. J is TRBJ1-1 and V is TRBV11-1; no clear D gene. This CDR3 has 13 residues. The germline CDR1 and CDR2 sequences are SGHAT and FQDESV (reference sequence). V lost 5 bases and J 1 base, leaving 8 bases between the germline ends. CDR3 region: CASSPSQNTEAFF. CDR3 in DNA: TGTGCCAGCAGCCCCTCACAGAACACTGAAGCTTTCTTT.

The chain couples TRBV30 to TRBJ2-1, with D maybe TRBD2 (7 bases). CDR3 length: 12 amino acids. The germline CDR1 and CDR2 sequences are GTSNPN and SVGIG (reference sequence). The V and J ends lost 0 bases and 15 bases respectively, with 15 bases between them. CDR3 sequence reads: CAWSVGGLSRFF. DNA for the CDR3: TGTGCCTGGAGTGTAGGGGGACTATCGCGGTTCTTC. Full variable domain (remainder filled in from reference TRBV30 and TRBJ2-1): SQTIHQWPATLVQPVGSPLSLECTVEGTSNPNLYWYRQAAGRGLQLLFYSVGIGQISSEVPQNLSASRPQDRQFILSSKKLLLSDSGFYLCAWSVGGLSRFFGPGTRLTVL.

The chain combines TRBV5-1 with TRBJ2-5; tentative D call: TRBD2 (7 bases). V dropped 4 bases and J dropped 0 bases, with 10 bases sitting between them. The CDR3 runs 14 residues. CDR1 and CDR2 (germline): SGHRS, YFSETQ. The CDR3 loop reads CASSQGTNQETQYF. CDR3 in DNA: TGCGCCAGCAGCCAGGGGACTAACCAAGAGACCCAGTACTTC.

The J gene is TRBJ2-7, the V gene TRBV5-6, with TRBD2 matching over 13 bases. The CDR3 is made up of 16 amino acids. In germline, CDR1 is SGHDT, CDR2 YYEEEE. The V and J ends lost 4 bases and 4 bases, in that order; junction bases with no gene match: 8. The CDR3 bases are TGTGCCAGCAGCGAGGGACTAGCGGGGTTCGGGTACGAGCAGTACGTC. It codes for CASSEGLAGFGYEQYV.

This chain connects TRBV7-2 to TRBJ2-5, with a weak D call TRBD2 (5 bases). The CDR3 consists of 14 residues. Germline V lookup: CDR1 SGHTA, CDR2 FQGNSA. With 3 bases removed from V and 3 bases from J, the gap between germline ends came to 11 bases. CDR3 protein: CASSFQSGKETQYF. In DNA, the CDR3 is TGTGCCAGCAGCTTCCAGTCGGGAAAAGAGACCCAGTACTTC.

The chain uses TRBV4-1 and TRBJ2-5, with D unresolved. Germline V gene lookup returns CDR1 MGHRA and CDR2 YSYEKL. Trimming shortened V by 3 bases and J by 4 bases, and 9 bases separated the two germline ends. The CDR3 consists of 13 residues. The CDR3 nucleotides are TGCGCCAGCAGCCAGCTAGTGGCAGAGACCCAGTACTTC. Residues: CASSQLVAETQYF.

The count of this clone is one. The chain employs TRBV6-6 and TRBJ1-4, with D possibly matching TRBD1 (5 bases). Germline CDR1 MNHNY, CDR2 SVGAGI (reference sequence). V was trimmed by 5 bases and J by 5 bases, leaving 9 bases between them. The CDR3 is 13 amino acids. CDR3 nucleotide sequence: TGTGCCAGCAGTACGACAGTAAATGAAAAACTGTTTTTT. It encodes CASSTTVNEKLFF.